This T cell receptor beta chain is drawn from a study of OX40 agonist ivuxolimab in advanced cancers. Study overall: Clinicians treated patients with ivuxolimab, an agonistic anti-OX40 (CD134) antibody. Patients achieving partial responses numbered three: one hepatocellular carcinoma case and two cutaneous melanoma cases. Of the participants, around 39% had some prior anti-PD-1, anti-PD-L1 or anti-CTLA-4 therapy, which was allowed.

J was trimmed by 0 bases and V by 3 bases; bases with no gene match: 5. Germline V gene data show CDR1 as SGHAT and CDR2 as FQNNGV. CDR3 length: 17 amino acids. As for this clone: What it binds is not known.

Sequencing used immunoSEQ multiplex PCR; TCRdb keeps in-frame clones, though not all of them. The top ten clones hold roughly 0.66% of a sample with approximately 64,000 clones, 88% of them seen once. Study-level findings and limits: No determination was made of the antigen specificity of the expanded peripheral T cells.

The gene calls are TRBV11-2 and TRBJ2-6, with 7 bases lining up with TRBD1. Sequencing was performed on CD4+ or CD8+ T cells sorted from blood, taken in a trial of the OX40 agonist ivuxolimab. The source is an adult with an advanced solid tumor such as melanoma, head and neck, liver or kidney cancer. CDR3 in amino acids: CASSFGTALSGANVLTF. CDR3 DNA: TGTGCCAGCAGCTTCGGGACAGCCCTCTCTGGGGCCAACGTCCTGACTTTC.